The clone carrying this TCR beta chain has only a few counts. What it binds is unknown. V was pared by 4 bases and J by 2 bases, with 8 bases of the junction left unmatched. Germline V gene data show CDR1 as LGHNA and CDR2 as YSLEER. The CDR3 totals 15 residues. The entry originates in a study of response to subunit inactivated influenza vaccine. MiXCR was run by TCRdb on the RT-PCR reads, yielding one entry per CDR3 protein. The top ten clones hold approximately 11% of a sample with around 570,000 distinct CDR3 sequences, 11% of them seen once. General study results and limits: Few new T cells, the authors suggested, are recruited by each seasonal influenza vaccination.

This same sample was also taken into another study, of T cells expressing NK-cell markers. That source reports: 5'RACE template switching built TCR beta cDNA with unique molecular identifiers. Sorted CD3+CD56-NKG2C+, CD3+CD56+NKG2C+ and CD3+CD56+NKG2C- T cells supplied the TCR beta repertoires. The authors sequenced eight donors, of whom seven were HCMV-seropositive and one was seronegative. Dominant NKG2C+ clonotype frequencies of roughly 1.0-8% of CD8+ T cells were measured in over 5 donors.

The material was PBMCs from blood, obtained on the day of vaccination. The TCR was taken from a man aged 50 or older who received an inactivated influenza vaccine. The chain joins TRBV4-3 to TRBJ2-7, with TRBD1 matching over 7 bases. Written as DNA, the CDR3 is TGCGCCAGCAGCCTGGGGACAGCCCCGACCTACGAGCAGTACTTC. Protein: CASSLGTAPTYEQYF.